This T cell receptor (beta chain) was identified in a study of T cell responses to AZD1222 COVID-19 vaccine. This CDR3 has 16 amino acids. The V gene end was trimmed by 0 bases and the J gene end by 5 bases; junction bases not matched to a gene: 7. CDR1 MNHEY and CDR2 SVGAGI come from the germline V gene. Libraries were prepared by immunoSEQ multiplex PCR; TCRdb keeps only in-frame clonotypes and omits some of them. The sample has roughly 270,000 clones; 90% to 95% are singletons. The chain employs TRBV6-5 and TRBJ1-1; 9 nucleotides agree with TRBD1. The specimen was peripheral blood, collected 28 days after the second AZD1222 dose. The sequence came from an adult who received the AZD1222 COVID-19 vaccine. The CDR3 protein is CASSYSYRDRETEAFF. CDR3 nucleotides: TGTGCCAGCAGTTACTCGTACCGGGACAGGGAGACTGAAGCTTTCTTT.